The 14 T cell receptor beta chains below come from one sample, sequenced in a study of vaccination effects on CD4 cells after COVID-19. Profiled with immunoSEQ multiplex PCR; TCRdb holds only in-frame clones, not every one. The sample includes about 57,000 clones, around four fifths of them seen just once. Antigens for these TCRs are unknown. At the end of 10 days of culture, CD4+ T cells were isolated. Each participant was administered two doses of either the BNT162b2 or the mRNA-1273 vaccine. The source material was CD4+ T cells from PBMCs cultured without peptide, sampled after COVID-19 vaccination. These receptors came from a human donor who received a COVID-19 vaccine.

This clone was observed a few times. The chain joins TRBV2 to TRBJ1-2; D possibly corresponds to TRBD1 (6 bases). Germline lookup yields CDR1 SNHLY and CDR2 FYNNEI. Trimming removed 7 bases at V and 8 bases at J, with 23 bases between. This CDR3 has 15 amino acids. In DNA, the CDR3 is TGTGCCAGCATAGACGGGATCTCAGACAGGAGGGGCTACACCTTC. Translating it yields CASIDGISDRRGYTF. The full variable domain, its missing parts supplied by reference TRBV2 and TRBJ1-2, is EPEVTQTPSHQVTQMGQEVILRCVPISNHLYFYWYRQILGQKVEFLVSFYNNEISEKSEIFDDQFSVERPDGSNFTLKIRSTKLEDSAMYFCASIDGISDRRGYTFGSGTRLTVV.

This chain uses TRBV5-1 with TRBJ2-2, with 10 bases matching TRBD2. CDR1 is SGHRS and CDR2 is YFSETQ in the germline V gene. The V gene end was trimmed by 4 bases and the J gene end by 5 bases; junction bases not matched to a gene: 11. The CDR3 sequence is 17 residues long. Written as DNA, the CDR3 is TGCGCCAGCAGCCCATGGAGGACTAGCGGAGTTACCGGGGAGCTGTTTTTT. Translated: CASSPWRTSGVTGELFF. The variable domain in full, with the rest retrieved from reference TRBV5-1 and TRBJ2-2, is KAGVTQTPRYLIKTRGQQVTLSCSPISGHRSVSWYQQTPGQGLQFLFEYFSETQRNKGNFPGRFSGRQFSNSRSEMNVSTLELGDSALYLCASSPWRTSGVTGELFFGEGSRLTVL.

This chain links TRBV18 with TRBJ2-2; D ambiguous. The CDR3 has 14 amino acids. Germline V CDR1 and CDR2: KGHSH, LQKENI. V lost 2 bases to trimming and J lost 1 base, with 5 bases between them. CDR3 amino acids: CASSPGKNTGELFF. CDR3 DNA sequence: TGTGCCAGCTCACCAGGGAAGAACACCGGGGAGCTGTTTTTT.

The V call is TRBV11-2, the J call TRBJ1-1; tentatively, D is TRBD1 (6 bases). This CDR3 has 16 amino acids. Germline V gene lookup returns CDR1 SGHAT and CDR2 FQNNGV. V lost 7 bases and J 5 bases, leaving 23 bases between the germline ends. CDR3 in amino acids: CASTQVQGGSRTEAFF. In DNA form, the CDR3 reads TGTGCCAGCACCCAGGTACAGGGCGGGAGTAGGACTGAAGCTTTCTTT.

This rearrangement joins TRBV18 to TRBJ2-3; no firm D call. V was clipped by 3 bases and J by 5 bases, with 6 bases between them. The CDR3 is 12 residues long. CDR1 and CDR2 (germline): KGHSH, LQKENI. Written as DNA, the CDR3 is TGTGCCAGCTCACCTTACGGAGATACGCAGTATTTT. This translates into CASSPYGDTQYF.

CDR3 in DNA: TGTGCCAGCAGCATCTCATCCCACAGGGGGCGAGGTGAAAAACTGTTTTTT. Its protein is CASSISSHRGRGEKLFF. The V and J genes are TRBV5-6 and TRBJ1-4; 9 nucleotides align to TRBD1. Germline CDR1 reads SGHDT; CDR2 reads YYEEEE. The CDR3 loop spans 17 amino acids. The V segment lost 4 bases and the J segment 7 bases; nucleotides outside the gene matches: 14.

The V and J genes are TRBV4-1 and TRBJ2-1; 8 bases align to TRBD2. The CDR3 totals 18 residues. The V gene's germline CDR1 is MGHRA and CDR2 YSYEKL. V shed 3 bases, J shed 5 bases, and the junction held 15 bases outside the gene matches. This CDR3 reads CASSQITIAGFGDNEQFF. DNA for the CDR3: TGCGCCAGCAGCCAGATTACGATAGCGGGATTCGGGGACAATGAGCAGTTCTTC.

The V gene is TRBV5-1, the J gene TRBJ2-2; 8 bases are shared with TRBD1. The V segment lost 6 bases and the J segment 0 bases; nucleotides outside the gene matches: 4. Per the germline V gene, CDR1 is SGHRS and CDR2 is YFSETQ. This CDR3 region has 15 residues. The DNA for the CDR3 is TGCGCCAGCACTCTGGACAGGGCGAACACCGGGGAGCTGTTTTTT. This encodes CASTLDRANTGELFF.

Only one count was recorded for this clone. The rearrangement uses TRBV4-2 and TRBJ2-2; no clear D. The germline gives CDR1 LGHNA, CDR2 YNFKEQ. Trimming cost V 6 bases and J 3 bases, with 14 bases left between them. The length of the CDR3 is 15 residues. The CDR3 bases are TGTGCCAGCAGTAAAAGAGACATGGACACCGGGGAGCTGTTTTTT. Translation gives CASSKRDMDTGELFF.

The chain couples TRBV19 to TRBJ2-2; D unresolved. Trimming shortened V by 7 bases and J by 5 bases, and 14 bases separated the two germline ends. The CDR3 totals 14 residues. CDR1 and CDR2 from the germline V gene are LNHDA and SQIVND (reference sequence). DNA for the CDR3: TGTGCCAGTACCTCGACTGACACAACCGGGGAGCTGTTTTTT. Its translation is CASTSTDTTGELFF.

CDR3 amino acids: CASSPWDREAYEQYF. The CDR3 DNA reads as TGTGCCAGCAGCCCTTGGGACAGGGAGGCCTACGAGCAGTACTTC. The V call is TRBV7-9, the J call TRBJ2-7, with TRBD1 matching 9 bases. The CDR3 is 15 amino acids. The V segment lost 5 bases and the J segment 2 bases; nucleotides outside the gene matches: 7. Germline assignment: CDR1 SEHNR and CDR2 FQNEAQ (reference sequence).

This clone was seen only a few times. The gene calls are TRBV7-2 and TRBJ2-1; 13 nucleotides line up with TRBD2. This CDR3 is 17 amino acids long. The germline V gene has CDR1 SGHTA and CDR2 FQGNSA. V shed 2 bases, J shed 6 bases, and the junction held 7 bases outside the gene matches. CDR3: CASSLRSRLAGGNEQFF. CDR3 nucleotide sequence: TGTGCCAGCAGCTTACGCTCCAGACTAGCGGGGGGCAATGAGCAGTTCTTC.

V usage is TRBV19 and J usage is TRBJ2-4; D is possibly TRBD1 (5 bases). The germline gives CDR1 LNHDA, CDR2 SQIVND (reference sequence). V was clipped by 2 bases and J by 0 bases, with 11 bases between them. CDR3 length: 16 residues. The CDR3 region has the DNA TGTGCCAGTAGTATACAGGGTACGCTAGCCAAAAACATTCAGTACTTC. Translation gives CASSIQGTLAKNIQYF.

V gene TRBV29-1 combines with J gene TRBJ1-1; D is perhaps TRBD1 (6 bases). The CDR3 extends over 14 amino acids. CDR1 is SQVTM, CDR2 ANQGSEA, per germline. The CDR3 DNA sequence: TGCCTCGCCCTGGGGACATACATGAACACTGAAGCTTTCTTT. It translates to CLALGTYMNTEAFF.